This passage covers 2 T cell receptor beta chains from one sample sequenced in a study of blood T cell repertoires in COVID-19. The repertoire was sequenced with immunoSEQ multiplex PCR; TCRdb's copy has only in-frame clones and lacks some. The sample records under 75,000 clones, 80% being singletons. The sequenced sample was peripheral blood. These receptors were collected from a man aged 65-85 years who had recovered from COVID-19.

The DNA for the CDR3 is TGTGCCAGCAGCTCGACAGGGGTCGGCTCCTACAATGAGCAGTTCTTC. It translates to CASSSTGVGSYNEQFF. The J gene is TRBJ2-1, the V gene TRBV7-3, with TRBD1 matching 8 bases. This CDR3 has 16 amino acids. CDR1 and CDR2 (germline): SGHTA, FQGTGA. Trimming cost V 4 bases and J 0 bases; bases outside gene matches: 5.

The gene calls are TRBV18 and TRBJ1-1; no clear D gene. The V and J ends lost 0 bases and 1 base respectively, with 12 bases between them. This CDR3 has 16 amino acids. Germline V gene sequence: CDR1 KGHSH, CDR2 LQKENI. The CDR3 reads CASSPPRSGGNTEAFF. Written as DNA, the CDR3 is TGTGCCAGCTCACCACCCCGCTCGGGAGGGAACACTGAAGCTTTCTTT.